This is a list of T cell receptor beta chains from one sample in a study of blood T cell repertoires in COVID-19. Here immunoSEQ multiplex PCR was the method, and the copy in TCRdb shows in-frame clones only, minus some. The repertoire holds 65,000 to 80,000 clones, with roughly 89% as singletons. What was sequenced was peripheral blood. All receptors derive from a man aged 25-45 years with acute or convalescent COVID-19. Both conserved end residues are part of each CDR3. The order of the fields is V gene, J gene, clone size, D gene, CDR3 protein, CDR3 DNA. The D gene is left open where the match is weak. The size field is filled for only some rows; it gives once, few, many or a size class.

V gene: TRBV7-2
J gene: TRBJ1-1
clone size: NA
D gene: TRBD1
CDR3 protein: CASSLGQGGNTEAFF
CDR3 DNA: TGTGCCAGCAGCTTAGGACAGGGAGGCAACACTGAAGCTTTCTTT

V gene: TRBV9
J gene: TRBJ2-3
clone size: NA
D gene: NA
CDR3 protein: CASSVGWLEDTQYF
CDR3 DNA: TGTGCCAGCAGCGTAGGGTGGCTAGAAGATACGCAGTATTTT

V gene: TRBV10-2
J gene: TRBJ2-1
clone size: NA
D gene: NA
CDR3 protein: CASNSGYNEQFF
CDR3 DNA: TGCGCCAGCAACTCGGGGTACAATGAGCAGTTCTTC

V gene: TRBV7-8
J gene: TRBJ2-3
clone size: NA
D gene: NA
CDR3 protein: CASSLVSGGTDTQYF
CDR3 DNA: TGTGCCAGCAGCTTAGTGTCCGGGGGCACAGATACGCAGTATTTT

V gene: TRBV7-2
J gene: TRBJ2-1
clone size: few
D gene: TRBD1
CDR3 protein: CASSSYPGQGYNEQFF
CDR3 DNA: TGTGCCAGCAGCTCCTATCCGGGACAGGGATACAATGAGCAGTTCTTC

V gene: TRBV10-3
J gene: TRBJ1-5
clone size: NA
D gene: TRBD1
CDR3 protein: CATKDRDQPQHF
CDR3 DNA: TGTGCCACCAAAGACAGGGATCAGCCCCAGCATTTT

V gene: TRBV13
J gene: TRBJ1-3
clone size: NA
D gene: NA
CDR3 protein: CASSLTGPGNTIYF
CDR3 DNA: TGTGCCAGCAGCTTAACAGGACCTGGAAACACCATATATTTT

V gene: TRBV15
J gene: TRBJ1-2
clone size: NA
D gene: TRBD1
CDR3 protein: CATSRPTGPGYTF
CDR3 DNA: TGTGCCACCAGCAGACCGACAGGGCCAGGCTACACCTTC

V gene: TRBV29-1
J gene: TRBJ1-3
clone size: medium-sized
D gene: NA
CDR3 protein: CSVVEIEGDTGNTIYF
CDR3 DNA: TGCAGCGTCGTCGAGATCGAGGGGGATACTGGAAACACCATATATTTT

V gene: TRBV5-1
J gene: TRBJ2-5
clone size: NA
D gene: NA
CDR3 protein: CASKDGRGGETQYF
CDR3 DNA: TGCGCCAGCAAAGATGGCCGGGGTGGAGAGACCCAGTACTTC

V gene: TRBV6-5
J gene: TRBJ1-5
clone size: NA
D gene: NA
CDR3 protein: CASRRTHDSNQPQHF
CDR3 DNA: TGTGCCAGCAGGCGGACACACGATAGCAATCAGCCCCAGCATTTT

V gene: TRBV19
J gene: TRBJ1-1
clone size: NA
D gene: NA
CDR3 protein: CASSIFSRSEAFF
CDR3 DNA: TGTGCCAGTAGTATTTTTTCCAGGTCAGAAGCTTTCTTT

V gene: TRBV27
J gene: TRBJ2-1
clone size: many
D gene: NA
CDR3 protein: CASSLTGSSYNEQFF
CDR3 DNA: TGTGCCAGCAGTCTCACAGGGAGCTCCTACAATGAGCAGTTCTTC

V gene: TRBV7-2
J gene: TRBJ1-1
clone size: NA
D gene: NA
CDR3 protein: CASSPSTAQGNTEAFF
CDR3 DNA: TGTGCCAGCAGCCCTTCGACAGCACAGGGGAACACTGAAGCTTTCTTT

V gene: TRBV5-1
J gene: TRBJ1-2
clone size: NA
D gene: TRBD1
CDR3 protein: CASSIETGDGGYTF
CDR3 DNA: TGCGCCAGCAGCATAGAGACAGGGGACGGGGGCTACACCTTC

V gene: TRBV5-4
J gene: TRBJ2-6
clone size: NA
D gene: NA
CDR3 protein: CASSSPGWAGLSSGANVLTF
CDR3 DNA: TGTGCCAGCAGTTCTCCCGGTTGGGCAGGGTTAAGCTCTGGGGCCAACGTCCTGACTTTC

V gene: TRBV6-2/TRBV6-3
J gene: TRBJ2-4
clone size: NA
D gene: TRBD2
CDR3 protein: CASSFPVTSGGPRAKNIQYF
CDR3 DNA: TGTGCCAGCAGTTTCCCGGTGACTAGCGGGGGGCCCCGAGCCAAAAACATTCAGTACTTC

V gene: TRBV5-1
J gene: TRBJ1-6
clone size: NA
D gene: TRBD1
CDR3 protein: CASSLYPRQGANSPLHF
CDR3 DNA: TGCGCCAGCAGCTTGTACCCCCGACAGGGGGCCAATTCACCCCTCCACTTT

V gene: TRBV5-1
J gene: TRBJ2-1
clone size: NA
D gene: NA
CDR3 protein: CASSSYDWNEQFF
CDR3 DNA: TGCGCCAGCAGCTCCTATGACTGGAATGAGCAGTTCTTC

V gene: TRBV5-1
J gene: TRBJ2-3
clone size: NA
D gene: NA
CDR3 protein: CASSARGPISTDTQYF
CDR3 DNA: TGCGCCAGCAGCGCCAGGGGACCGATTAGCACAGATACGCAGTATTTT

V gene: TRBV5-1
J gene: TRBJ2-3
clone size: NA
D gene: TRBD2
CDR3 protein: CASSLMLAGIDTQYF
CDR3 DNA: TGCGCCAGCAGCTTGATGCTAGCGGGAATAGATACGCAGTATTTT

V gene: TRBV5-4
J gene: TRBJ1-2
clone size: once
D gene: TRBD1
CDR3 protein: CASSFTGGGYTF
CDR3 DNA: TGTGCCAGCAGCTTTACAGGGGGCGGCTACACCTTC

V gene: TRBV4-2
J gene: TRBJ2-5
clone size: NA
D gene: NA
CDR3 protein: CASSQEIQAPETQYF
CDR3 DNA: TGTGCCAGCAGCCAAGAGATTCAGGCCCCAGAGACCCAGTACTTC

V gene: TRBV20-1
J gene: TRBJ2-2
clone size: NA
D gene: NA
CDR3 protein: CSAKGAGELFF
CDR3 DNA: TGCAGTGCTAAGGGAGCCGGGGAGCTGTTTTTT

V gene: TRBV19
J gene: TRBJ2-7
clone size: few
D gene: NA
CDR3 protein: CASSRQVSSYEQYF
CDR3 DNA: TGTGCCAGTAGTAGGCAGGTAAGCTCCTACGAGCAGTACTTC

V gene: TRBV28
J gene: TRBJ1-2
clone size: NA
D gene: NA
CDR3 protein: CASRTQGRIEGYTF
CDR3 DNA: TGTGCCAGCAGGACTCAGGGGCGGATCGAGGGCTACACCTTC

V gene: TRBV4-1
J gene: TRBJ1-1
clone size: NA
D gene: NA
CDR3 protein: CASSPPGRSEAFF
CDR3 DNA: TGCGCCAGCAGCCCGCCCGGGAGGAGTGAAGCTTTCTTT

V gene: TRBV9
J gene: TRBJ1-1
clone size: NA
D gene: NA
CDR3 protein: CASSPSLITGLRNTEAFF
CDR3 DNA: TGTGCCAGCAGCCCATCCTTAATAACAGGGTTGCGGAACACTGAAGCTTTCTTT

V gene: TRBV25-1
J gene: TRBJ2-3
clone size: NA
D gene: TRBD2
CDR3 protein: CASSGGTSGRPDTQYF
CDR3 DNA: TGTGCCAGCAGTGGGGGGACTAGCGGGAGGCCAGATACGCAGTATTTT

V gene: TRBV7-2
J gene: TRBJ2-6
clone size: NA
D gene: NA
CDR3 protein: CASSLIRRGGANVLTF
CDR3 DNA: TGTGCCAGCAGCTTAATTAGAAGGGGTGGGGCCAACGTCCTGACTTTC

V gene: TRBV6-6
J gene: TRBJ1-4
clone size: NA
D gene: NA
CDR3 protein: CASSYDPTATNEKLFF
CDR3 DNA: TGTGCCAGCAGTTATGATCCGACAGCAACTAATGAAAAACTGTTTTTT

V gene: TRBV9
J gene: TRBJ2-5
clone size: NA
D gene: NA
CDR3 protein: CASSVASVSETQYF
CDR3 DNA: TGTGCCAGCAGCGTAGCTTCGGTTAGCGAGACCCAGTACTTC

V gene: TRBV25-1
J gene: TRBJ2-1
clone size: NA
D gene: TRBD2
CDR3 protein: CASRNQAGDPSYNEQFF
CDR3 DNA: TGTGCCAGCAGGAATCAGGCGGGAGATCCCTCCTACAATGAGCAGTTCTTC

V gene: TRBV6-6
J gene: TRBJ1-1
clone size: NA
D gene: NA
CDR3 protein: CASIWRQQNTEAFF
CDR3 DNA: TGTGCCAGCATCTGGAGACAGCAGAACACTGAAGCTTTCTTT

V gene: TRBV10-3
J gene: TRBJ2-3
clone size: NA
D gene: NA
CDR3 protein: CAISESGHSTDTQYF
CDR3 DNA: TGTGCCATCAGTGAGTCGGGACATAGCACAGATACGCAGTATTTT

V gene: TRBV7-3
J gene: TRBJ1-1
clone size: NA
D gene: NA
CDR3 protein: CASSLQVNTEAFF
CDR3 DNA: TGTGCCAGCAGCTTACAGGTAAACACTGAAGCTTTCTTT

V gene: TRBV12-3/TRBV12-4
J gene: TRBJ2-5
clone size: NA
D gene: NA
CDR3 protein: CASSSGFSETQYF
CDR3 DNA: TGTGCCAGCAGTTCAGGGTTTTCGGAGACCCAGTACTTC

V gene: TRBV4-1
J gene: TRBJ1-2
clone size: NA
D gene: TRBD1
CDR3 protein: CASSQFFDREDGYTF
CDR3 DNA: TGCGCCAGCAGCCAATTCTTCGACAGGGAGGATGGCTACACCTTC

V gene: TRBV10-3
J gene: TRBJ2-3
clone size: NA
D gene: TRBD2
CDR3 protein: CAISGLAGNTDTQYF
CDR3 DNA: TGTGCCATCAGCGGACTAGCGGGGAACACAGATACGCAGTATTTT

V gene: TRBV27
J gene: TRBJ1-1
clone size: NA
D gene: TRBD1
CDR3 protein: CASSRQGLNTEAFF
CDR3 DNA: TGTGCCAGCAGTAGACAGGGGTTGAACACTGAAGCTTTCTTT

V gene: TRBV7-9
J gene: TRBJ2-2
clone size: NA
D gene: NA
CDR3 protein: CASTSRLTNTGELFF
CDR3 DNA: TGTGCCAGCACCTCGAGGCTGACGAACACCGGGGAGCTGTTTTTT

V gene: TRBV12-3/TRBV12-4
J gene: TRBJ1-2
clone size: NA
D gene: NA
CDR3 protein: CASSLLEVSGYTF
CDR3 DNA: TGTGCCAGCAGTTTACTAGAGGTCTCCGGCTACACCTTC

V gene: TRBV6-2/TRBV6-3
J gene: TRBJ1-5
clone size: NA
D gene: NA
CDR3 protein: CASSTGNSNQPQHF
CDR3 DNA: TGTGCCAGCAGTACAGGGAATTCAAATCAGCCCCAGCATTTT

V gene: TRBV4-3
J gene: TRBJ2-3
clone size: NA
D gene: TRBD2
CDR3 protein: CASSQGLAGRDTQYF
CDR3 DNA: TGCGCCAGCAGCCAGGGACTAGCGGGTCGAGATACGCAGTATTTT

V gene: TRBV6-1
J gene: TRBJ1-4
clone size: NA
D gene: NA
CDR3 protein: CASSEWTSNEKLFF
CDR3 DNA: TGTGCCAGCAGTGAATGGACTTCAAATGAAAAACTGTTTTTT

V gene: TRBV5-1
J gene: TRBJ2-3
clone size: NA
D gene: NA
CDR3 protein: CASSLVLGGGTDTQYF
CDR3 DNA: TGCGCCAGCAGCTTAGTTCTAGGGGGGGGCACAGATACGCAGTATTTT